This T cell receptor beta chain is drawn from a study of CD4 T cells in relation to SARS-CoV-2 and coronaviruses. The wider study: A couple of subjects were Hispanic; patients were roughly 8 males and a handful of females.

Germline CDR1 MNHEY, CDR2 SMNVEV (reference sequence). This CDR3 spans 15 amino acids. The V segment lost 5 bases and the J segment 2 bases; nucleotides outside the gene matches: 9. Generated by immunoSEQ multiplex PCR, the TCRdb table keeps only in-frame clones and is missing some. The table has about 56,000 clones, about 91% seen once. This receptor was taken from an adult with COVID-19. This rearrangement joins TRBV27 to TRBJ2-7; TRBD1 agrees at 7 bases. Specimen: naive CD4+ T cells from PBMCs. Subset described: naive CD4+ T cells isolated by negative enrichment. CDR3 sequence (DNA): TGTGCCAGCAGTCCCTTGACAGGGAACACCTACGAGCAGTACTTC. It codes for CASSPLTGNTYEQYF.